This T cell receptor beta chain was sequenced during a study of response to subunit inactivated influenza vaccine. Study-level results: Few new T cells, the authors suggested, are recruited by each seasonal influenza vaccination.

MiXCR, applied by TCRdb to the RT-PCR reads, yields one record per CDR3 protein. The sample holds just over 300,000 distinct CDR3 sequences, around a fifth seen once. The trim removed 5 bases at V and 2 bases at J, leaving 4 bases unmatched. This CDR3 comprises 14 residues. This clonotype was seen more than once but under ten times. Its antigen remains unidentified. Sequences were derived from PBMCs from blood, sampled approximately 22 months after vaccination. This receptor was identified in a man between 45 and 75 years old who received an inactivated influenza vaccine. The gene calls are TRBV12-3 or TRBV12-4 and TRBJ2-5; 8 bases line up with TRBD2. The CDR3 region has the DNA TGTGCCAGCAGTGCTAGCGGGCTACAAGAGACCCAGTACTTC. This sequence encodes CASSASGLQETQYF.